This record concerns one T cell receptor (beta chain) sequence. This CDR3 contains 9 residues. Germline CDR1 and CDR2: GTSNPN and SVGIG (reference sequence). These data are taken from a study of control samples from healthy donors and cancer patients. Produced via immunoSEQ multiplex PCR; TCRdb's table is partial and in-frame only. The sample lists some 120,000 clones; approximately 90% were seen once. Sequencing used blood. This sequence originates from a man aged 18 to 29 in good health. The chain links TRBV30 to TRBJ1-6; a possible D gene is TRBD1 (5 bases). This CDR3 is CAPGRALHF. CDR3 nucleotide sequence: TGTGCTCCAGGGAGGGCCCTCCACTTT.